The entry below describes one TCR beta chain. The target antigen is unknown. The CDR3 consists of 13 residues. Germline assignment: CDR1 SGHTA and CDR2 FQGTGA. The V end lost 4 bases, the J end lost 2 bases, and 8 bases lay between the germline ends. This specimen belongs to a study of cytomegalovirus exposure and HLA in healthy donors. Study-level information: Genotyping showed less than 85% of over 350 donors falling in the Caucasian-associated ancestry cluster. Study-wide results and limits: Presence/absence analyses assumed roughly uniform sequencing depth across donors.

The study ran its PCR with 60 Vbeta and 13 Jbeta primers. Sequencing was performed with immunoSEQ multiplex PCR; in TCRdb, only in-frame clones are kept and a portion is missing. The sample has over 80,000 clones, 70% to 80% seen once. This sequence originates from a man in his sixties in good health and CMV-seropositive. This chain uses TRBV7-3 with TRBJ1-1; a weak D match, TRBD1 (6 bases). Material for sequencing was PBMCs. The CDR3 region has the DNA TGTGCCAGCAGCTGGGGACAAAACACTGAAGCTTTCTTT. Translated, it gives CASSWGQNTEAFF. Complete variable domain (other parts from reference TRBV7-3 and TRBJ1-1): GAGVSQTPSNKVTEKGKYVELRCDPISGHTALYWYRQSLGQGPEFLIYFQGTGAADDSGLPNDRFFAVRPEGSVSTLKIQRTERGDSAVYLCASSWGQNTEAFFGQGTRLTVV.